This note documents a single TCR beta chain sequence. The data derive from a study of blood T cell repertoires in COVID-19. Turning to the study itself: From the United States, Italy and Spain came samples of acute and convalescent COVID-19.

With V trimmed by 5 bases and J by 5 bases, 9 bases remained unmatched. The V gene's germline CDR1 is KGHSH and CDR2 LQKENI. The CDR3 spans 15 residues. Produced via immunoSEQ multiplex PCR; TCRdb's table is partial and in-frame only. In the table there are around 360,000 clones, roughly 87% of which are singletons. The receptor was isolated from a woman in her twenties or thirties who had recovered from COVID-19. The sequencing input was PBMCs or T cells enriched from blood (not recorded which). This sequence joins TRBV18 and TRBJ2-1; 7 positions match TRBD1. The CDR3 DNA reads as TGTGCCAGCTCATCCCAGACAGGGTCTCACAATGAGCAGTTCTTC. This translates into CASSSQTGSHNEQFF.